This record concerns one TCR beta chain sequence. This entry belongs to a study of control samples from healthy donors and cancer patients. Measured with immunoSEQ multiplex PCR; TCRdb has only the in-frame clones, and not every one. The sample contains under 200,000 clones, around 94% of which appear only once. Deletions cut 2 bases from V and 6 bases from J, with 18 bases between. The germline CDR1 and CDR2 sequences are SGHKS and YYEKEE (reference sequence). CDR3 length: 15 amino acids. The origin of this receptor is a man aged 60 to 75 with colorectal cancer. V is TRBV5-5 and J is TRBJ2-7, with D possibly matching TRBD1 (6 bases). The sample taken for sequencing was PBMCs. CDR3 nucleotide sequence: TGTGCCAGCAGCTTTCTGGACAGTAGCTCGACCGAGCAGTACTTC. It yields the protein CASSFLDSSSTEQYF.